Each of the 9 T cell receptor beta chains below was sequenced from the same sample in a study of T cell clonality in common variable immunodeficiency. Findings and limits, study-wide: In common variable immunodeficiency, TCR beta chains reportedly carried fewer deletions and N-nucleotide insertions.

Libraries were prepared by immunoSEQ multiplex PCR; TCRdb keeps only in-frame clonotypes and omits some of them. The sample gives 25,000 to 35,000 clones, none seen only once, and the top ten clones hold 3.2%. These receptors have no identified antigens. The sequenced sample consisted of peripheral blood mononuclear cells. Every receptor here comes from a human donor with common variable immunodeficiency.

Comments on this clone: The read falls 3 residues short of the CDR3 end, and the missing part is taken from the germline J gene. This chain uses TRBV5-4 with TRBJ2-5; 7 bases align to TRBD2. The trim removed 3 bases at V and 3 bases at J, leaving 5 bases unmatched. Germline values: CDR1 SGHNT, CDR2 YYREEE (reference sequence). There are 14 residues in the CDR3. CDR3 DNA (partial): TGTGCCAGCAGCTGGGACTACGCTAAAGAGACC. Translated, it gives CASSWDYAKET. The whole CDR3 sequence reads CASSWDYAKETQYF.

The CDR3 bases that were read are TGTGCCAGCAGCTTAGTTCCTAGCGGCCACAATGAG. Translating it yields CASSLVPSGHNE. The whole CDR3 protein is CASSLVPSGHNEQFF. The chain recombines TRBV7-9 with TRBJ2-1, with TRBD2 matching over 7 bases. The read terminates 3 residues ahead of where the CDR3 ends, so the germline J gene completes it. V trimming: 1 base; J trimming: 5 bases; junction bases outside the gene matches: 5. CDR1 and CDR2 from the germline V gene are SEHNR and FQNEAQ (reference sequence). This CDR3 has 15 residues.

Turning to this clone: The missing CDR3 end, 3 residues past where the read stops, is filled in from the germline J gene. The rearrangement uses TRBV19 and TRBJ1-6; D might be TRBD1 (5 bases). Germline V gene lookup returns CDR1 LNHDA and CDR2 SQIVND (reference sequence). This CDR3 is built from 13 residues. V gave up 10 bases and J gave up 6 bases, with 13 bases separating them. Partial CDR3 DNA: TGTGCCACCGGGGACTCAAGTAATTCACCC. It translates to CATGDSSNSP. The entire CDR3 sequence reads CATGDSSNSPLHF.

To note about this clone: The sequenced fragment ends 3 residues before the CDR3 boundary, so the rest is inferred from the germline J gene. This chain links TRBV2 with TRBJ2-2, with 16 bases that match TRBD2. The CDR3 sequence is 16 residues long. Germline-derived CDR1 and CDR2 are SNHLY and FYNNEI. V trimming: 11 bases; J trimming: 4 bases; junction bases outside the gene matches: 7. The CDR3 DNA, read in part, is TGTGCCGGGGGACTAGCGGGAGGGGTGACCACCGGGGAG. This sequence encodes CAGGLAGGVTTGE. The CDR3 in its entirety is CAGGLAGGVTTGELFF.

This clone appeared many times. The read falls 3 residues short of the CDR3 end, and the missing part is taken from the germline J gene. V gene TRBV5-1 combines with J gene TRBJ2-7; 9 bases are a match to TRBD1. From germline, CDR1 is SGHRS and CDR2 YFSETQ. Trimming cost V 6 bases and J 3 bases; bases outside gene matches: 10. The length of the CDR3 is 15 residues. The CDR3 sequence is CASKSKGQGLYEQYF. Incomplete CDR3 DNA: TGCGCCAGCAAAAGTAAGGGACAGGGACTCTACGAG.

As regards this clone: The observed sequence ends 3 residues before the CDR3 terminus, with the missing tail filled in from the germline J gene. The V gene is TRBV20-1, the J gene TRBJ2-7; 7 positions agree with TRBD1. In germline, CDR1 is DFQATT, CDR2 SNEGSKA (reference sequence). The CDR3 length is 13 residues. After removal of 5 bases from V and 2 bases from J, the junction contained 6 bases not matched to a gene. The CDR3 is CSAPGQTAYEQYF. The part of the CDR3 DNA that was read is TGCAGTGCTCCGGGACAGACAGCCTACGAG.

The table lists this clone with many counts. The read halts 3 residues ahead of the CDR3 end, with the missing end drawn from the germline J gene. The J gene is TRBJ1-5, the V gene TRBV5-5, with D unclear. The CDR3 runs to 15 residues. Trimming took off 6 bases at V and 0 bases at J, with 13 bases between the two ends. Germline V gene sequence: CDR1 SGHKS, CDR2 YYEKEE (reference sequence). CDR3 in amino acids: CASTPGRDSNQPQHF. Partial CDR3 DNA: TGTGCCAGCACCCCCGGGCGGGATAGCAATCAGCCC.

The sample holds many counts of this clone. The CDR3 is cut off 3 residues early in the read; its end comes from the germline J gene. The chain recombines TRBV2 with TRBJ1-1, with 7 bases lining up with TRBD1. After removal of 7 bases from V and 3 bases from J, the junction contained 8 bases not matched to a gene. In germline, CDR1 is SNHLY, CDR2 FYNNEI. The CDR3 loop spans 14 amino acids. CDR3 amino acids: CASIPQGWDTEAFF. The part of the CDR3 DNA that was read is TGTGCCAGCATCCCACAGGGGTGGGACACTGAA.

This clone has ten or more counts. Sequencing ends 3 residues short of the CDR3 end; the germline J gene provides the rest. V usage is TRBV20-1 and J usage is TRBJ2-3; 10 bases map to TRBD1. CDR3 size: 15 residues. Unmatched junction bases numbered 6, after V lost 3 bases and J lost 3 bases. Germline CDR1 is DFQATT and CDR2 is SNEGSKA (reference sequence). The CDR3 protein is CSASMRTGGTDTQYF. Partial CDR3 DNA: TGCAGTGCTAGTATGCGGACAGGGGGAACAGATACG.